The rows below give T cell receptor beta chains drawn from one sample of a study of CD8 T cells in ankylosing spondylitis. TCRdb recomputed calls from the 5' RACE reads with MiXCR, one row per CDR3 protein. The sample comprises some 150,000 distinct CDR3 sequences, around 10% of which are singletons, and about 4% rests with the top ten. Sequencing used blood, either unsorted or a sorted T cell fraction (not recorded which). The receptors were gathered from a female donor with ankylosing spondylitis or in good health (not recorded which). The CDR3 runs from the conserved cysteine through the conserved F or W. The order of the fields is D gene, V gene, J gene, clone size, CDR3 protein, CDR3 DNA. A D gene is named only where the DNA matches it firmly. Where a row states a size, it is once, few, many or the class of an expanded clone; other rows omit it.

TRBD1	TRBV2	TRBJ1-5	NA	CTSAGGGQPQHF	TGTACCAGCGCAGGGGGAGGCCAGCCCCAGCATTTT
TRBD2	TRBV20-1	TRBJ2-7	many	CCAPPLGSGVPYEQYF	TGCTGTGCGCCCCCTTTGGGGAGCGGGGTTCCCTACGAGCAGTACTTC
NA	TRBV5-1	TRBJ1-6	many	CASSLDSPRGNSPLHF	TGCGCCAGCAGCTTGGACAGCCCAAGAGGAAATTCACCCCTCCACTTT
NA	TRBV20-1	TRBJ2-3	NA	CSSTTSGRSSDTQYF	TGCAGTTCCACCACATCGGGACGGAGCTCAGATACGCAGTATTTT
NA	TRBV7-3	TRBJ2-5	few	CASSWQGGETQYF	TGTGCCAGCAGCTGGCAGGGGGGGGAGACCCAGTACTTC
NA	TRBV4-1	TRBJ1-5	few	CASSQDGVQPQHF	TGCGCCAGCAGCCAAGATGGAGTTCAGCCCCAGCATTTT
NA	TRBV5-1	TRBJ1-2	few	CASSSGTAYGYTF	TGCGCCAGCAGCTCGGGGACGGCCTATGGCTACACCTTC
NA	TRBV20-1	TRBJ1-2	many	CSLRGGYGYTF	TGCAGTCTCCGGGGTGGCTATGGCTACACCTTC
TRBD1	TRBV5-1	TRBJ1-5	many	CASFPGQGNQPQHF	TGCGCCTCCTTTCCGGGACAGGGAAATCAGCCCCAGCATTTT
NA	TRBV19	TRBJ2-7	many	CASSMPTYEQYF	TGTGCCAGTAGTATGCCAACCTACGAGCAGTACTTC
NA	TRBV5-1	TRBJ2-2	few	CASSLKEDDRPNTGELFF	TGCGCCAGCAGCTTGAAAGAGGATGACAGGCCTAACACCGGGGAGCTGTTTTTT
TRBD2	TRBV7-2	TRBJ2-1	many	CASSLGPGLASYNEQFF	TGTGCCAGCAGCTTAGGGCCGGGACTAGCGTCCTACAATGAGCAGTTCTTC
NA	TRBV10-2	TRBJ2-5	many	CASSEFGQGIRGETQYF	TGCGCCAGCAGTGAGTTCGGGCAGGGAATACGAGGGGAGACCCAGTACTTC
NA	TRBV7-9	TRBJ1-1	few	CASSAFPQALNTEAFF	TGTGCCAGCAGCGCTTTCCCACAGGCCCTGAACACTGAAGCTTTCTTT
TRBD2	TRBV7-2	TRBJ2-3	many	CASSPQRGVLTDTQYF	TGTGCCAGCAGCCCACAGCGGGGGGTTCTCACAGATACGCAGTATTTT
NA	TRBV7-9	TRBJ1-1	many	CASSPTSNTEAFF	TGTGCCAGCAGCCCGACATCCAACACTGAAGCTTTCTTT
TRBD1	TRBV12-3/TRBV12-4	TRBJ1-1	many	CASSFWGTGNTEAFF	TGTGCCAGCAGTTTTTGGGGGACAGGGAACACTGAAGCTTTCTTT
NA	TRBV29-1	TRBJ2-3	many	CSALLRAWIDTQYF	TGCAGCGCGTTGTTGCGGGCCTGGATAGATACGCAGTATTTT
NA	TRBV6-5	TRBJ1-3	NA	CASSYSAGAGNTIYF	TGTGCCAGCAGTTACTCGGCAGGGGCTGGAAACACCATATATTTT
NA	TRBV4-2	TRBJ2-3	many	CASSQDREDTQYF	TGTGCCAGCAGCCAAGATCGGGAGGATACGCAGTATTTT
NA	TRBV24-1	TRBJ1-5	many	CATARGSNQPQHF	TGTGCCACCGCGCGTGGGAGCAATCAGCCCCAGCATTTT
NA	TRBV20-1	TRBJ2-3	many	CSAVRSPLDTQYF	TGCAGTGCCGTGCGGAGCCCTTTGGATACGCAGTATTTT
NA	TRBV30	TRBJ2-6	many	CAWSFGANVLTF	TGTGCCTGGAGCTTTGGGGCCAACGTCCTGACTTTC
NA	TRBV9	TRBJ1-5	NA	CASSVAAGDPLYSNQPQHF	TGTGCCAGCAGCGTAGCGGCGGGGGATCCCCTATATAGCAATCAGCCCCAGCATTTT
NA	TRBV18	TRBJ2-3	NA	CASSPQRKISPDTQYF	TGTGCCAGCTCACCACAGCGGAAAATAAGTCCAGATACGCAGTATTTT
NA	TRBV18	TRBJ1-5	NA	CASSAMEDQPQHF	TGTGCCAGCTCAGCGATGGAGGATCAGCCCCAGCATTTT
NA	TRBV7-8	TRBJ1-4	many	CASSYLDEKLFF	TGTGCCAGCAGCTACCTGGATGAAAAACTGTTTTTT
NA	TRBV24-1	TRBJ2-5	many	CATSEAGRETQYF	TGTGCCACCAGTGAAGCAGGAAGGGAGACCCAGTACTTC
NA	TRBV27	TRBJ2-7	many	CASSLFPTRQRWGEQYF	TGTGCCAGCAGTTTATTTCCTACCAGACAAAGGTGGGGCGAGCAGTACTTC
NA	TRBV30	TRBJ2-7	many	CAWSVQGSYEQYF	TGTGCCTGGAGCGTACAGGGCTCCTACGAGCAGTACTTC
NA	TRBV7-6	TRBJ2-1	many	CASSLFGGTYNEQFF	TGTGCCAGCAGCTTATTCGGCGGGACGTACAATGAGCAGTTCTTC
TRBD2	TRBV7-2	TRBJ2-7	NA	CASSLPLTSGILYEQYF	TGTGCCAGCAGCTTACCCTTGACTAGCGGGATTCTCTACGAGCAGTACTTC
NA	TRBV12-3/TRBV12-4	TRBJ2-3	many	CASSLGLGDTQYF	TGTGCCAGCAGTTTAGGACTAGGAGATACGCAGTATTTT
TRBD1	TRBV7-8	TRBJ1-5	many	CASSLGGQGYSNQPQHF	TGTGCCAGCAGCTTAGGGGGACAGGGCTATAGCAATCAGCCCCAGCATTTT
NA	TRBV6-2/TRBV6-3	TRBJ2-2	many	CASSYSAGRRGELFF	TGTGCCAGCAGTTACTCTGCGGGCCGACGGGGGGAGCTGTTTTTT
TRBD2	TRBV20-1	TRBJ2-1	many	CSARGASGSSYNEQFF	TGCAGTGCGAGAGGTGCTAGCGGGAGCTCCTACAATGAGCAGTTCTTC
NA	TRBV20-1	TRBJ1-1	many	CSASPVTQAFF	TGCAGTGCTAGCCCGGTAACCCAAGCTTTCTTT
NA	TRBV20-1	TRBJ2-1	NA	CSARGTFNEQFF	TGCAGTGCTAGAGGAACTTTCAATGAGCAGTTCTTC
NA	TRBV23-1	TRBJ1-5	NA	CASSQCGNQPQHF	TGCGCCAGCAGTCAATGTGGCAATCAGCCCCAGCATTTT
NA	TRBV20-1	TRBJ1-2	NA	CSAFRQEGNGYTF	TGCAGTGCGTTCCGACAGGAGGGGAATGGCTACACCTTC
TRBD1	TRBV12-3/TRBV12-4	TRBJ1-2	many	CASRFGQATNYGYTF	TGTGCCAGCAGATTCGGACAGGCAACTAACTATGGCTACACCTTC
NA	TRBV12-3/TRBV12-4	TRBJ2-2	many	CASSDRPTGELFF	TGTGCCAGCAGTGACAGGCCCACCGGGGAGCTGTTTTTT
NA	TRBV12-5	TRBJ1-1	many	CASGLGVGSTEAFF	TGTGCTAGTGGACTGGGCGTGGGAAGCACTGAAGCTTTCTTT
NA	TRBV7-9	TRBJ1-2	many	CASSLEGGSNYGYTF	TGTGCCAGCAGCTTAGAGGGGGGATCCAACTATGGCTACACCTTC
NA	TRBV5-1	TRBJ1-2	NA	CASSGQGVDGYTF	TGCGCCAGCAGCGGGCAGGGCGTAGATGGCTACACCTTC
TRBD1	TRBV7-2	TRBJ1-1	many	CASSSTGPNTEAFF	TGTGCCAGCAGCTCGACAGGGCCGAACACTGAAGCTTTCTTT
NA	TRBV5-1	TRBJ1-5	many	CASSFTSNQPQHF	TGCGCCAGCAGCTTTACGAGCAATCAGCCCCAGCATTTT
TRBD1	TRBV18	TRBJ2-3	few	CASSPQTGAGTDTQYF	TGTGCCAGCTCACCCCAGACAGGGGCTGGGACAGATACGCAGTATTTT
TRBD1	TRBV20-1	TRBJ2-3	many	CSAGQGARPDTQYF	TGCAGTGCTGGACAGGGGGCCCGTCCAGATACGCAGTATTTT
NA	TRBV5-6	TRBJ1-6	many	CASSLGQQFSPLHF	TGTGCCAGCAGCTTGGGACAGCAGTTCTCACCCCTCCACTTT
TRBD2	TRBV2	TRBJ2-3	many	CASSAEGLAGDTQYF	TGTGCCAGCAGCGCGGAGGGGCTAGCGGGAGATACGCAGTATTTT
TRBD1	TRBV29-1	TRBJ2-5	many	CSVAGQTGAQETQYF	TGCAGCGTTGCTGGCCAAACAGGGGCGCAGGAGACCCAGTACTTC
TRBD1	TRBV6-2/TRBV6-3	TRBJ1-6	few	CASSSFGQGVGNSPLHF	TGTGCCAGCAGTTCCTTTGGACAGGGGGTCGGTAATTCACCCCTCCACTTT
NA	TRBV5-4	TRBJ2-4	many	CASSLGPTAKNIQYF	TGTGCCAGCAGCTTGGGGCCCACAGCCAAAAACATTCAGTACTTC